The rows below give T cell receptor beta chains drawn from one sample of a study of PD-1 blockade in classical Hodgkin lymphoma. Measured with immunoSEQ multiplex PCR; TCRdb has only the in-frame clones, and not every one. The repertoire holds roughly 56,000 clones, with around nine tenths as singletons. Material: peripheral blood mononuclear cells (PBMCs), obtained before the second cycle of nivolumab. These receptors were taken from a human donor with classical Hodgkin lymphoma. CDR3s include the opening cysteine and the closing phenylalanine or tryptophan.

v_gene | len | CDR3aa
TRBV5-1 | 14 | CASSPGQGNEKLFF
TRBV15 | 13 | CAASPYSNQPQHF
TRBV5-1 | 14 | CASSLDRMNTEAFF
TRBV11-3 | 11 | CASSFQGRLFF
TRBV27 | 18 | CASSFLTSGGESTDTQYF
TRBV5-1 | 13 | CASSRQVTDTQYF
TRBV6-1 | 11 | CASSLGETQYF
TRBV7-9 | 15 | CASSGADRPNEKLFF
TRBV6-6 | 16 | CASSQITGTDVETQYF
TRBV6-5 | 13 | CATSRSYNSPLHF
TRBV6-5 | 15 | CASRPPGTKGHGYTF
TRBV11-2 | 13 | CASSLAGGLEQFF
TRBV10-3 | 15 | CATNSNLEPYNEQFF
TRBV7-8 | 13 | CASSPERGREQYF
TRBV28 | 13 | CASSSLTDETQYF
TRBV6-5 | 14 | CASSPLGAGKTQYF
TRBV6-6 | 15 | CASSAYRRSNTEAFF
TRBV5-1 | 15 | CASSSGRTANTEAFF
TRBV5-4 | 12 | CASSLGSSPLHF
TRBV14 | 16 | CASSFITGTSNEKLFF
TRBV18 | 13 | CASSPQGFRKAFF
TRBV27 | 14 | CASSGGGLDYGYTF
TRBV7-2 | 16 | CASSLVPDRRLYGYTF
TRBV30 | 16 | CAWSAGQGSWTDTQYF
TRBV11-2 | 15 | CASSLLRTLAEKLFF
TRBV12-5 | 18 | CASGLDLRTSGITDTQYF
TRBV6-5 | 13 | CASSPAGSETQYF
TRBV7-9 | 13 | CASSSSGTDTQYF
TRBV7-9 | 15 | CASSLPGQNTGELFF
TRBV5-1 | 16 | CASSYIAGGLGDTQYF
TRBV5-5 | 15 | CASSPSGRANYGYTF
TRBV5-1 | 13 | CASSLVQDYGYTF
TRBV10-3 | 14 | CAITAERTGHGYTF
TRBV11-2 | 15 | CASSSLRGLSSPLHF
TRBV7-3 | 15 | CASSPTSGPYNEQFF
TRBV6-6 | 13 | CASRASGGTEQFF
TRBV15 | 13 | CATSHLKTGEQYF
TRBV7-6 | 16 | CASSLGTGVWNTEAFF
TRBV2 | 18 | CASSEMRGQSNNTGELFF
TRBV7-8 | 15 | CASRAGHATNEKLFF
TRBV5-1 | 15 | CASSLETGGDYGYTF
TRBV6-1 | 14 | CASSVYRGPYEQYF
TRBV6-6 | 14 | CASRPWDNAYEQYF
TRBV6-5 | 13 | CASSYGGRETQYF
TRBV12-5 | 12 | CASGGPGQEMFF
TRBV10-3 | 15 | CAISTSGTGGYGYTF
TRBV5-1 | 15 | CASSPTGGSGNTIYF
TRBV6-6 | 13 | CASSYSAGDEQFF
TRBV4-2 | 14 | CASSPPGHSYEQYF
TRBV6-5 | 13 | CASSSGTVQPQHF
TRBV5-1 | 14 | CASSQTGVSGEQYF